This note documents a single T cell receptor beta chain sequence. V lost 6 bases to trimming and J lost 4 bases; unmatched junction nucleotides: 6. This CDR3 comprises 14 residues. Germline CDR1 and CDR2: MNHEY and SMNVEV (reference sequence). This sample was taken from a study of long-term antiretroviral therapy in people with HIV. At the survey level, the v3.0 immunoSEQ assay was run. The table came from immunoSEQ multiplex PCR; TCRdb's copy has only in-frame clones and leaves some out. Here the sample spans 15,000 or so clones, about 80% being singletons. The origin of this receptor is a man aged 50 to 59 with HIV. This sequence joins TRBV27 and TRBJ2-3, with 8 bases that match TRBD1. Sequencing was performed on unsorted PBMCs, taken 0.3 years before starting antiretroviral therapy. In DNA, the CDR3 is TGTGCCAGCAGATTAGGACAGGGAGCAGATACGCAGTATTTT. Protein: CASRLGQGADTQYF.